This T cell receptor beta chain appears in the sequencing data of a study of cytomegalovirus exposure and HLA in healthy donors. On the study more broadly: Out of 150 million to 200 million T cells, an earlier analysis found 117 million unique TCR beta sequences in total. Regarding the study as a whole: Later analysis reportedly placed an Asian-associated ancestry cluster below the roughly 680-donor mean in N-insertions. In vitro assays verified that a few CMV-associated chains recognized CMV antigens specifically.

Concerning this clone: Its antigen is unknown.

Germline-derived CDR1 and CDR2 are SGHRS and YFSETQ. J lost 10 bases, V lost 4 bases, and 6 bases had no gene match. The CDR3 spans 14 residues. The primer mix had 60 Vbeta and 13 Jbeta primers. Measured with immunoSEQ multiplex PCR; TCRdb has only the in-frame clones, and not every one. Recorded for this sample: approximately 45,000 clones. The chain carries TRBV5-1 and TRBJ1-6; 9 nucleotides align to TRBD1. The sequenced sample consisted of PBMCs. The source is a woman aged 40 to 50 in good health and CMV-seronegative. In DNA form, the CDR3 reads TGCGCCAGCAGCACTACAGGGGGCGTATCACCCCTCCACTTT. Its translation is CASSTTGGVSPLHF.